A single sample is the source of the 8 T cell receptor beta chains below, sequenced in a study of T cells in Graves' hyperthyroidism and ophthalmopathy. RNA transcripts were the template for amplifying TCR beta CDR3 regions. The TCR CDR3 was amplified in a first-round RT-PCR using the HTBI primer set. TCRdb used MiXCR to reprocess the multiplex PCR reads, holding one entry per CDR3 protein. The sample has around 290,000 distinct CDR3 sequences, 13% seen once; the top ten hold approximately 8.6%. Material for sequencing was blood. The receptors shown here come from a woman between 25 and 40 years old with Graves' hyperthyroidism that later progressed to Graves' ophthalmopathy.

CDR3 DNA: TGTGCCAGTATCGAGGGGTCAAGCAATCAGCCCCAGCATTTT. Translating gives CASIEGSSNQPQHF. The chain is built from TRBV19 and TRBJ1-5, with D perhaps matching TRBD1 (5 bases). The CDR3 totals 14 residues. V shed 7 bases and J shed 1 base, with 11 bases lying between them. CDR1 and CDR2 from the germline V gene are LNHDA and SQIVND (reference sequence).

Many counts were recorded for this clonotype. The chain is built from TRBV27 and TRBJ2-7; the D gene is possibly TRBD2 (5 bases). In germline, CDR1 is MNHEY, CDR2 SMNVEV (reference sequence). Trimming cost V 6 bases and J 2 bases, with 17 bases left between them. The CDR3 runs 15 residues. The DNA for the CDR3 is TGTGCCAGCAGCAGGACGGGAACTCTCGCCTACGAGCAGTACTTC. It encodes CASSRTGTLAYEQYF.

Comments on this clonotype: Since a much larger clone is just one base distant, this may be a read error. The CDR3 is CASSEVTGAGGYTF. The CDR3 DNA sequence: TGCGCCAGCAGCGAAGTGACAGGGGCCGGTGGCTACACCTTC. The rearrangement uses TRBV4-1 and TRBJ1-2; 8 bases are a match to TRBD1. The CDR3 has 14 residues. Trimming removed 5 bases from V and 7 bases from J; junction bases left unmatched: 9. The V gene's germline CDR1 is MGHRA and CDR2 YSYEKL.

This clonotype appeared a few times. This chain links TRBV6-1 with TRBJ2-1; D ambiguous. Germline CDR1 is MNHNS and CDR2 is SASEGT. V was cut by 1 base and J by 2 bases, with 12 bases left in between. CDR3 length: 16 amino acids. In DNA, the CDR3 is TGTGCCAGCAGTGAAGTTGGGGTTCCTCCCTACAATGAGCAGTTCTTC. Its translation: CASSEVGVPPYNEQFF.

This clonotype occurred many times. The chain links TRBV6-1 to TRBJ2-7, with TRBD1 matching over 8 bases. The germline CDR1 and CDR2 sequences are MNHNS and SASEGT. With 6 bases clipped from V and 5 bases from J, the junction kept 9 bases outside the gene matches. CDR3 length: 14 amino acids. The CDR3 spells CASSTDRVSHEQYF. CDR3 nucleotides: TGTGCCAGCAGCACGGACAGGGTCAGCCACGAGCAGTACTTC.

The sample holds many counts of this clonotype. The rearrangement joins TRBV11-3 to TRBJ2-3, with a tentative D call TRBD1 (6 bases). V shed 5 bases and J shed 0 bases, with 12 bases lying between them. CDR1 is SGHNT, CDR2 YENEEA, per germline. The CDR3 totals 15 residues. CDR3 protein: CASSPGQTSTDTQYF. Here the CDR3 DNA reads TGTGCCAGCAGCCCTGGACAGACTAGCACAGATACGCAGTATTTT.

The chain is built from TRBV4-1 and TRBJ1-2; D is possibly TRBD1 (5 bases). The V gene lost 1 base and the J gene lost 4 bases, with 10 bases spanning the gap. CDR1 is MGHRA, CDR2 YSYEKL, per germline. The CDR3 extends over 14 amino acids. As DNA, the CDR3 is TGCGCCAGCAGCCAAGCCGGGGGAAGCTATGGCTACACCTTC. Translated: CASSQAGGSYGYTF.

J is TRBJ2-1 and V is TRBV20-1, with 16 bases fitting TRBD2. Germline V gene data show CDR1 as DFQATT and CDR2 as SNEGSKA (reference sequence). This CDR3 region has 17 residues. V lost 5 bases to trimming and J lost 2 bases; unmatched junction nucleotides: 6. In nucleotides, the CDR3 is TGCAGTGCTCCCGGGGGACTAGCGGGAGGGGCCTACAATGAGCAGTTCTTC. It is translated as CSAPGGLAGGAYNEQFF.